This T cell receptor beta chain emerged from a study of cytomegalovirus exposure and HLA in healthy donors. Study summary: Caucasian-associated ancestry cluster membership applied to 75% to 85% of some 400 genotyped donors.

As for the donors, each was a healthy bone marrow donor. Trimming left V 4 bases short and J 4 bases short, with 17 bases between. Germline loops: CDR1 SGHDT, CDR2 YYEEEE. This CDR3 region has 16 residues. PCR used 60 Vbeta primers and 13 Jbeta primers. This table comes from immunoSEQ multiplex PCR, and its TCRdb copy is limited to in-frame clones, with some not included. The sample has under 70,000 clones. The chain couples TRBV5-6 to TRBJ2-2; perhaps TRBD2 as D (7 bases). This TCR derives from a woman younger than 45 in good health and CMV-seropositive. Source material: PBMCs. CDR3 amino acids: CASSRAGGRGTGELFF. For the CDR3, the DNA is TGTGCCAGCAGCCGCGCCGGGGGGCGAGGCACCGGGGAGCTGTTTTTT.